This T cell receptor beta chain was documented in a study of metastatic and nonmetastatic thyroid tumors. Study-level information: Samples came from malignant and benign thyroid patients, and repertoires were compared across blood and tumor or nodule tissue. The study, taken as a whole, reports: TCR beta diversity was reportedly significantly higher in malignant thyroid tumors than benign nodules, in blood and tumor.

This CDR3 is 14 amino acids long. Germline CDR1 reads LNHDA; CDR2 reads SQIVND (reference sequence). V was pared by 5 bases and J by 1 base, with 4 bases of the junction left unmatched. TCRdb re-clonotyped the PCR reads via MiXCR. The repertoire holds over 70,000 clones, 18% seen once, with roughly 13% in the top ten. This clone was picked up many times. Antigen unknown. Every patient underwent thyroid surgery untreated. The chain joins TRBV19 to TRBJ2-7; 8 positions agree with TRBD2. The sequenced sample was blood. This TCR was recovered from a female donor with papillary thyroid cancer or a benign thyroid nodule (not recorded which). Some clones in this sample may be carry-over from other donors' samples. The CDR3 sequence: CASSSVAGSYEQYF. The CDR3 nucleotides read TGTGCCAGTAGTTCCGTAGCGGGATCCTACGAGCAGTACTTC.